This T cell receptor (beta chain) was retrieved from a study of regulatory T cells in long-lasting Graves disease. Specified time point: persistent/refractory GD, antithyroid drugs over 5 years with positive TRAb. PBMC-derived RNA was used for the TCR library. Germline trimming cut 8 bases from V and 7 bases from J; bases unmatched to any gene: 5. The CDR3 has 13 amino acids. Per germline, CDR1 MNHEY and CDR2 SVGEGT. The TCR beta library used iRepertoire HTBI primers with Arm-PCR amplification of CDR3. TCRdb re-called the multiplex PCR reads with MiXCR, one entry per CDR3 protein. The repertoire holds approximately 400,000 distinct CDR3 sequences, with less than 25% as singletons.

This TCR came from a female donor with Graves disease. This chain uses TRBV6-2 or TRBV6-3 with TRBJ1-6; 7 nucleotides agree with TRBD1. The material was peripheral blood mononuclear cells (PBMCs), obtained when the disease was refractory, from a patient treated with antithyroid drugs. The CDR3 region is CASSIQGNSPLHF. Written as DNA, the CDR3 is TGTGCCAGCTCTATACAGGGGAATTCACCCCTCCACTTT.